Following are 8 T cell receptor beta chains from one sample sequenced in a study of beta chain features in type 1 diabetes. Expressed TCRB transcripts were sequenced because the entire RNA isolate underwent reverse transcription. The assay was immunoSEQ multiplex PCR, and TCRdb's table has in-frame clones only and misses some. The sample records about 130,000 clones, around 8.7% being singletons. Material for sequencing was central memory CD4+ T cells from blood. The receptors were gathered from a young man in good health.

This chain uses TRBV11-2 with TRBJ2-1; a possible D gene is TRBD2 (6 bases). V was shortened by 1 base and J by 9 bases, with 10 bases between the two germline ends. Germline-derived CDR1 and CDR2 are SGHAT and FQNNGV. The CDR3 extends over 13 amino acids. This CDR3 reads CASSLGIAVEQFF. CDR3 sequence (DNA): TGTGCCAGCAGCTTAGGAATAGCGGTTGAGCAGTTCTTC.

In its sample, this clone was seen a few times. The chain combines TRBV10-3 with TRBJ1-2, with D possibly being TRBD1 (5 bases). The CDR3 is 14 amino acids. V was clipped by 3 bases and J by 1 base, with 9 bases between them. Germline-derived CDR1 and CDR2 are ENHRY and SYGVKD. CDR3 loop: CAISDRAGNYGYTF. CDR3 sequence (DNA): TGTGCCATCAGTGACAGGGCTGGTAACTATGGCTACACCTTC.

The gene calls are TRBV19 and TRBJ2-7, with 7 nucleotides matching TRBD1. CDR1 and CDR2 (germline): LNHDA, SQIVND (reference sequence). J gave up 2 bases and V 9 bases, and 7 bases lay outside the gene matches. CDR3 length: 13 amino acids. In DNA form, the CDR3 reads TGTGCCAGCGGGGACAGTCAAGCCTACGAGCAGTACTTC. Encoded protein: CASGDSQAYEQYF.

V and J are TRBV9 and TRBJ2-5, with TRBD1 as a possible D gene (6 bases). Germline V gene sequence: CDR1 SGDLS, CDR2 YYNGEE. Between the trimmed V and J ends, which lost 0 bases and 5 bases, there was a span of 11 bases. The CDR3 length is 14 residues. For the CDR3, the DNA is TGTGCCAGCAGCGTAGATGTCAGGGGCGAGACCCAGTACTTC. Amino acids: CASSVDVRGETQYF.

The CDR3 protein is CASSPQRGDYGYTF. The CDR3 bases are TGTGCCAGCTCGCCCCAACGGGGGGACTATGGCTACACCTTC. The chain couples TRBV2 to TRBJ1-2; D is perhaps TRBD1 (5 bases). This CDR3 is built from 14 residues. The germline V and J ends were trimmed by 8 bases and 3 bases, with 16 bases remaining between them. The germline gives CDR1 SNHLY, CDR2 FYNNEI.

This chain links TRBV7-2 with TRBJ1-4; the D is unclear. The length of the CDR3 is 18 residues. Between the trimmed V and J ends, which lost 3 bases and 0 bases, there was a span of 17 bases. CDR1 is SGHTA and CDR2 is FQGNSA in the germline V gene. DNA for the CDR3: TGTGCCAGCAGCTTTCGACATCTCCAAGGCCCAACTAATGAAAAACTGTTTTTT. Its translation: CASSFRHLQGPTNEKLFF. The whole variable domain, filled in from reference TRBV7-2 and TRBJ1-4, reads GAGVSQSPSNKVTEKGKDVELRCDPISGHTALYWYRQSLGQGLEFLIYFQGNSAPDKSGLPSDRFSAERTGGSVSTLTIQRTQQEDSAVYLCASSFRHLQGPTNEKLFFGSGTQLSVL.

This clone was found a few times. The chain is built from TRBV6-1 and TRBJ2-4; maybe TRBD1 (7 bases). Germline values: CDR1 MNHNS, CDR2 SASEGT. CDR3 length: 14 amino acids. V lost 7 bases and J 3 bases, leaving 13 bases between the germline ends. CDR3 amino acids: CASIGQGGKNIQYF. In nucleotides, the CDR3 is TGTGCCAGCATCGGCCAGGGGGGCAAAAACATTCAGTACTTC.

The chain couples TRBV9 to TRBJ2-7; TRBD2 agrees at 12 bases. Germline values: CDR1 SGDLS, CDR2 YYNGEE. J was trimmed by 3 bases and V by 4 bases; bases with no gene match: 5. The CDR3 consists of 15 residues. The CDR3 reads CASSLTSGGIYEQYF. CDR3 DNA sequence: TGTGCCAGCAGCCTAACTAGCGGGGGGATCTACGAGCAGTACTTC.